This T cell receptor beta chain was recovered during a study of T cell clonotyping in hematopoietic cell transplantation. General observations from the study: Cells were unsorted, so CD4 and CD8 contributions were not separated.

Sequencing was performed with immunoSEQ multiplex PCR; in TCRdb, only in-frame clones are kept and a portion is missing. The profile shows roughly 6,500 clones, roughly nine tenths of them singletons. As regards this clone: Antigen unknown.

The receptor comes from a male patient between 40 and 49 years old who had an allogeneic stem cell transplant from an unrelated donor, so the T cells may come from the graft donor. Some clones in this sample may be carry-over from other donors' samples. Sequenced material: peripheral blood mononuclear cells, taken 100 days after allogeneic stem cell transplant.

The CDR3 spells CAWNPGGTYEQYF. The CDR3 DNA reads as TGTGCCTGGAATCCCGGGGGGACCTACGAGCAGTACTTC. The rearrangement uses TRBV30 and TRBJ2-7; 7 bases map to TRBD2. Trimming took 4 bases from V and 2 from J; bases not matched to a gene: 5. CDR1 is GTSNPN, CDR2 SVGIG, per germline (reference sequence). This CDR3 has 13 amino acids.